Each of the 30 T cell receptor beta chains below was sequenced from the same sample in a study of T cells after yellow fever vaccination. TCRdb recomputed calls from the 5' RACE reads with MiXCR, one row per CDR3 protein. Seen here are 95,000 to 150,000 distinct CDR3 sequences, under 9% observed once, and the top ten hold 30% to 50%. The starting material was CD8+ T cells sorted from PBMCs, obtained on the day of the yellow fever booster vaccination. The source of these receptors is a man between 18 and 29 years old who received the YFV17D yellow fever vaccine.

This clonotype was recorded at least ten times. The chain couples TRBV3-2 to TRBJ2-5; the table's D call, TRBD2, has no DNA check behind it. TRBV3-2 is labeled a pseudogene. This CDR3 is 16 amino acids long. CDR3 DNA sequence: TGTGCCAGCAGCCCGGGACTAGCCGGCAAGCAAGAGACCCAGTACTTC. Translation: CASSPGLAGKQETQYF.

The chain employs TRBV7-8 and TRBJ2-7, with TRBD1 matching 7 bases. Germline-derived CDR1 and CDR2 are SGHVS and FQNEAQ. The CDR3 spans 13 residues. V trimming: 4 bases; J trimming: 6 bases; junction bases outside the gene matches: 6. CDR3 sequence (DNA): TGTGCCAGCAGCTCGCACAGGGGCGGCGAGCAGTACGTC. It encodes CASSSHRGGEQYV.

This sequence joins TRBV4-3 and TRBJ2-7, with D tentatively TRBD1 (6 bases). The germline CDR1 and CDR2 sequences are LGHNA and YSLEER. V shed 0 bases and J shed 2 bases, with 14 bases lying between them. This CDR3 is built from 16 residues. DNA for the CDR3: TGCGCCAGCAGCCAAGATCAGGGGACGTTAACCTACGAGCAGTACTTC. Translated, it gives CASSQDQGTLTYEQYF.

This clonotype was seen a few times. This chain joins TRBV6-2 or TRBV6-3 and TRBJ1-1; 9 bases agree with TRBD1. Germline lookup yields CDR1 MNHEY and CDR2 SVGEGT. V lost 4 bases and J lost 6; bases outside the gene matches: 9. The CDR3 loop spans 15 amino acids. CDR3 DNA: TGTGCCAGCAGTTTCTACAGGGGGCCCATGGCTGAAGCTTTCTTT. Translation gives CASSFYRGPMAEAFF.

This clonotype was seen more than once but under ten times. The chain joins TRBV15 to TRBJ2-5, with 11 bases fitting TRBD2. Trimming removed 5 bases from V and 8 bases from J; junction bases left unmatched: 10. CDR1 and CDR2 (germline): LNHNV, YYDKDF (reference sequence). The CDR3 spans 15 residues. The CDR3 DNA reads TGTGCCACCAGCGGCCTTAGCGGGGGGGTAGATACCCAGTACTTC. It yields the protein CATSGLSGGVDTQYF.

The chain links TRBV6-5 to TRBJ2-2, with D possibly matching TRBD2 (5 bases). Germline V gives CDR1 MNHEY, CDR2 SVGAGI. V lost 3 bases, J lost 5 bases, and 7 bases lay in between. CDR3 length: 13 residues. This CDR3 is CASSYRGTGELFF. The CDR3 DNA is TGTGCCAGCAGTTATCGGGGTACCGGGGAGCTGTTTTTT.

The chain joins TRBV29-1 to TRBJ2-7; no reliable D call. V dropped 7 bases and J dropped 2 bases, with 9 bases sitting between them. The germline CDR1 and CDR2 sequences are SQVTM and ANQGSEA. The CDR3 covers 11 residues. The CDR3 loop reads CSATVAYEQYF. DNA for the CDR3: TGCAGCGCCACAGTGGCCTACGAGCAGTACTTC.

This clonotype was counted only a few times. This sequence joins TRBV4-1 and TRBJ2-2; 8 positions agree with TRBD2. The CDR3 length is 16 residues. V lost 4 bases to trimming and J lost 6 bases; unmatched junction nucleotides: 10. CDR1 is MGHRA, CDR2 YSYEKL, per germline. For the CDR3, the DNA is TGCGCCAGCAGCCTGCCCGTCTCCGGGGGGGCCGGGGAGCTGTTTTTT. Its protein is CASSLPVSGGAGELFF.

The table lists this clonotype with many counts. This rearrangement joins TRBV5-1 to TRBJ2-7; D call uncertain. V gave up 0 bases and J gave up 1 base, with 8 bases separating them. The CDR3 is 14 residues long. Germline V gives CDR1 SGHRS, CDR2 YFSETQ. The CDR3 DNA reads TGCGCCAGCAGCTTGGCCTGGGGTTCCTACGAGCAGTACTTC. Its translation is CASSLAWGSYEQYF.

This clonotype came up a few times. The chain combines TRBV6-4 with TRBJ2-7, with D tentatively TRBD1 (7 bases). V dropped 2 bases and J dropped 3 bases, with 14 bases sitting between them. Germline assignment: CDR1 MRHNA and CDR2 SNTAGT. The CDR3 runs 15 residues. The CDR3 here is CASSDTGVSGYEQYV. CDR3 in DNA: TGTGCCAGCAGTGACACAGGGGTTAGCGGCTACGAGCAGTACGTC.

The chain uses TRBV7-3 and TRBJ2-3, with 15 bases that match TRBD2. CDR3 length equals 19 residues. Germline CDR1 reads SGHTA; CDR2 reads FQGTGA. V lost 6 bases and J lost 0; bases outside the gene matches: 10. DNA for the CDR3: TGTGCCAGCAGTCTCATAGGGACTAGCGGGGGGAGTAGCACAGATACGCAGTATTTT. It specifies CASSLIGTSGGSSTDTQYF.

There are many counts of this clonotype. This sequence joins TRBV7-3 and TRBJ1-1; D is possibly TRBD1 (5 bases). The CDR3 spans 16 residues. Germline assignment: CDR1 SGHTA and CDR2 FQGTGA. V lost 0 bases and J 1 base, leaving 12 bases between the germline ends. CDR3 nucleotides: TGTGCCAGCAGCTTAACGTTCGGGGGGACGAACACTGAAGCTTTCTTT. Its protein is CASSLTFGGTNTEAFF.

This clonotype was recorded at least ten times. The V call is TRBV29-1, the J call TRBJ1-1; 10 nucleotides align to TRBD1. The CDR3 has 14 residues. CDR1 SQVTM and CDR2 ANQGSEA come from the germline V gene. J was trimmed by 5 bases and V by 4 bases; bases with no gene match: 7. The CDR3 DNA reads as TGCAGCGTTGTCGACAGGGGGCAAGGAACTGAAGCTTTCTTT. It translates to CSVVDRGQGTEAFF. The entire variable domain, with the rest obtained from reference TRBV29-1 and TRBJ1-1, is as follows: SAVISQKPSRDICQRGTSLTIQCQVDSQVTMMFWYRQQPGQSLTLIATANQGSEATYESGFVIDKFPISRPNLTFSTLTVSNMSPEDSSIYLCSVVDRGQGTEAFFGQGTRLTVV.

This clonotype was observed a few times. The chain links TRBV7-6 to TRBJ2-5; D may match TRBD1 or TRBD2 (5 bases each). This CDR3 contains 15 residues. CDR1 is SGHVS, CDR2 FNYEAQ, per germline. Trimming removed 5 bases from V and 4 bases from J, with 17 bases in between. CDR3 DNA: TGTGCCAGCAGCCATGGGGGTATTTGGGGAGAGACCCAGTACTTC. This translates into CASSHGGIWGETQYF.

DNA for the CDR3: TGTGCCAGCAGCCTATGGACAGGCCCCAACAATGAGCAGTTCTTC. Translated, it gives CASSLWTGPNNEQFF. The chain links TRBV7-2 to TRBJ2-1; TRBD1 agrees at 7 bases. This CDR3 contains 15 residues. Germline CDR1 is SGHTA and CDR2 is FQGNSA. With 5 bases clipped from V and 5 bases from J, the junction kept 9 bases outside the gene matches.

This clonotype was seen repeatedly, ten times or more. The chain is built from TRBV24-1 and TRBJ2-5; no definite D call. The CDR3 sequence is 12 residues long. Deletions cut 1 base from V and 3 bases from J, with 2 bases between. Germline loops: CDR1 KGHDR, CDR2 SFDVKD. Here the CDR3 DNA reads TGTGCCACCAGTGATTTAGAAGAGACCCAGTACTTC. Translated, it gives CATSDLEETQYF.

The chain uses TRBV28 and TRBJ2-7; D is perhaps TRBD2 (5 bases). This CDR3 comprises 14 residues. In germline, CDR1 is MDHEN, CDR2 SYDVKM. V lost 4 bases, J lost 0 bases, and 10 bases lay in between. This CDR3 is CASSWTGDSYEQYV. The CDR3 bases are TGTGCCAGCAGTTGGACTGGGGACTCCTACGAGCAGTACGTC.

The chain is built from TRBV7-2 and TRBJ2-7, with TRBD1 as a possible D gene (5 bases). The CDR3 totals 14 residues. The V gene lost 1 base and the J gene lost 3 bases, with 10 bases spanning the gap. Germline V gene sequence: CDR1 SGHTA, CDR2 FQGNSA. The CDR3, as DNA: TGTGCCAGCAGCTTAGGGGGCGCAATCTACGAGCAGTACTTC. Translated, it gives CASSLGGAIYEQYF. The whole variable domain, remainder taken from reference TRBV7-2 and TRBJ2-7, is GAGVSQSPSNKVTEKGKDVELRCDPISGHTALYWYRQSLGQGLEFLIYFQGNSAPDKSGLPSDRFSAERTGGSVSTLTIQRTQQEDSAVYLCASSLGGAIYEQYFGPGTRLTVT.

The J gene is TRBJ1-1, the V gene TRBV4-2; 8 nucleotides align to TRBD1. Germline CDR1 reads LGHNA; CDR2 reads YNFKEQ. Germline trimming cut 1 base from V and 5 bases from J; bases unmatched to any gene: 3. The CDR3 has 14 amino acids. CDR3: CASSQGQGLTEAFF. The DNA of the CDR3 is TGTGCCAGCAGCCAAGGACAGGGGCTAACTGAAGCTTTCTTT.

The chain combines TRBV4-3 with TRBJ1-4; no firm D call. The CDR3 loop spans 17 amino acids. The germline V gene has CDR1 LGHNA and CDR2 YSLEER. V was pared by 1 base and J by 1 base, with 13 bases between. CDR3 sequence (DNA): TGCGCCAGCAGCCAAGGGGAATTCGGTATAACTAATGAAAAACTGTTTTTT. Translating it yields CASSQGEFGITNEKLFF.

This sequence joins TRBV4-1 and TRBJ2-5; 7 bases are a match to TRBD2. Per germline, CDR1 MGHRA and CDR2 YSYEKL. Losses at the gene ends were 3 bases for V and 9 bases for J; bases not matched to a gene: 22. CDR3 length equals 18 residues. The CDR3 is CASSQPPGRVLGMGAQYF. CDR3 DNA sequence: TGCGCCAGCAGCCAGCCCCCGGGGAGGGTTCTGGGCATGGGGGCCCAGTACTTC.

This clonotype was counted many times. The CDR3 DNA is TGTGCCAGCAGTTTTTTGAACACTGAAGCTTTCTTT. Protein product: CASSFLNTEAFF. The gene calls are TRBV28 and TRBJ1-1; D is undetermined. Trimming pared 3 bases from V and 0 bases from J, leaving 2 bases between. The length of the CDR3 is 12 residues. In germline, CDR1 is MDHEN, CDR2 SYDVKM. The variable domain in full, completed from reference TRBV28 and TRBJ1-1, reads DVKVTQSSRYLVKRTGEKVFLECVQDMDHENMFWYRQDPGLGLRLIYFSYDVKMKEKGDIPEGYSVSREKKERFSLILESASTNQTSMYLCASSFLNTEAFFGQGTRLTVV.

The chain's CDR3 is CASSQEGDQPQHF. The CDR3 DNA sequence: TGCGCCAGCAGCCAAGAGGGGGATCAGCCCCAGCATTTT. J is TRBJ1-5 and V is TRBV4-3; D is possibly TRBD1 (5 bases). The CDR3 sequence is 13 residues long. V dropped 0 bases and J dropped 5 bases, with 5 bases sitting between them. CDR1 and CDR2 from the germline V gene are LGHNA and YSLEER.

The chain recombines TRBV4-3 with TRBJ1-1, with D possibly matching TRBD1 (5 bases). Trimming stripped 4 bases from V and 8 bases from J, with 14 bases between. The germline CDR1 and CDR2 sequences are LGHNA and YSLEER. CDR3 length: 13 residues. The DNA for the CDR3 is TGCGCCAGCAGCCTCACCCAGGGACTGGAAGCTTTCTTT. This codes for CASSLTQGLEAFF.

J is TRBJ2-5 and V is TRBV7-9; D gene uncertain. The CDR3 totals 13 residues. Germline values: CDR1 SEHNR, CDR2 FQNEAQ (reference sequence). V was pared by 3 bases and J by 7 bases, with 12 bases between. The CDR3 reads CASSFAPAGTQYF. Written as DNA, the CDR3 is TGTGCCAGCAGCTTCGCCCCAGCTGGGACCCAGTACTTC.

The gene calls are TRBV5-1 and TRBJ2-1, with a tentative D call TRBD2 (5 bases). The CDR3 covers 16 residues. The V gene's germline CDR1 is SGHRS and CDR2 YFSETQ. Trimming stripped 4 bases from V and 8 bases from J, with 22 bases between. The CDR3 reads CASSTLGPGYIYEQFF. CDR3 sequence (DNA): TGCGCCAGCAGCACCCTTGGACCGGGATATATCTATGAGCAGTTCTTC.

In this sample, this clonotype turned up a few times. CDR3 bases: TGTGCCAGCAGCCGGGGACGGACCTCACCCTATGGCTACACCTTC. Residues: CASSRGRTSPYGYTF. This chain joins TRBV5-6 and TRBJ1-2; perhaps TRBD1 as D (5 bases). CDR1 and CDR2 from the germline V gene are SGHDT and YYEEEE. The CDR3 runs 15 residues. V was cut by 4 bases and J by 4 bases, with 17 bases left in between.

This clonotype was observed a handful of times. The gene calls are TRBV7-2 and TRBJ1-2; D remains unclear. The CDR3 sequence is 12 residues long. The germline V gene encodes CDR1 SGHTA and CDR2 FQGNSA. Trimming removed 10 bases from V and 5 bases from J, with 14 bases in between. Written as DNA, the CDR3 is TGTGCCATCTTACCTGACGTATATGGCTACACCTTC. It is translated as CAILPDVYGYTF. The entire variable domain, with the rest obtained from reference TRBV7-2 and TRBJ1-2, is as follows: GAGVSQSPSNKVTEKGKDVELRCDPISGHTALYWYRQSLGQGLEFLIYFQGNSAPDKSGLPSDRFSAERTGGSVSTLTIQRTQQEDSAVYLCAILPDVYGYTFGSGTRLTVV.

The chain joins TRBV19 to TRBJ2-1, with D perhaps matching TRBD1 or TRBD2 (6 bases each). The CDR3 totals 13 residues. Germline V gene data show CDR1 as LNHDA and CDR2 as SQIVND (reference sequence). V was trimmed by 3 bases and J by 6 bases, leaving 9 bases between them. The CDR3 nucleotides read TGTGCCAGTAGTATTTCGGGGGCCAATGAGCAGTTCTTC. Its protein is CASSISGANEQFF.

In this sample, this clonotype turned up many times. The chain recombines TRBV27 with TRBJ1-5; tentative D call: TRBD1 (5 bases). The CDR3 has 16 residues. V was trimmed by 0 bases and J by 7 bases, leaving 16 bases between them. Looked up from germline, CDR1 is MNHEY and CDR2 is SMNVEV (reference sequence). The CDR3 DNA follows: TGTGCCAGCAGTTTATCGATAAGTCCGGGGCGACAGCCCCAGCATTTT. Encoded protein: CASSLSISPGRQPQHF.